The 27 T cell receptor beta chains reported below all come from one sample, sequenced in a study of blood T cell repertoires in COVID-19 (dated by TCRdb to 2018 to 2020). Library preparation used the immunoSEQ multiplex PCR assay. Entries here come from immuneACCESS through TCRdb and include only in-frame sequences with V and J called. Some clones fail to appear in such tables; in the studies checked, an unresolved V gene covers under half of the shortfall, and the cause of the remainder is unknown. This sample has more than 120,000 clones in its table, and 70% to 90% of those were observed once. The ten largest make up roughly 2.7% of the sample. Sequenced input: peripheral blood. The receptors shown here come from a human donor with acute or convalescent COVID-19. The donor label of this sample is uncertain.

J is TRBJ1-3 and V is TRBV5-6; no reliable D call. V shed 6 bases and J shed 3 bases, with 10 bases lying between them. The CDR3 loop spans 13 amino acids. The V gene's germline CDR1 is SGHDT and CDR2 YYEEEE. The CDR3 DNA follows: TGTGCCAGCACTAAGCTGCTTGGAAACACCATATATTTT. It translates to CASTKLLGNTIYF.

The V gene is TRBV7-9, the J gene TRBJ1-2; 8 bases agree with TRBD1. The CDR3 loop spans 14 amino acids. Germline trimming cut 4 bases from V and 1 base from J; bases unmatched to any gene: 2. In germline, CDR1 is SEHNR, CDR2 FQNEAQ (reference sequence). Here the CDR3 reads CASSSGQGNYGYTF. CDR3 sequence (DNA): TGTGCCAGCAGCTCCGGACAGGGTAACTATGGCTACACCTTC.

This clone has just a few counts. This chain joins TRBV6-5 and TRBJ1-5, with a possible D match to TRBD1 (5 bases). From germline, CDR1 is MNHEY and CDR2 SVGAGI. The CDR3 totals 13 residues. Trimming left V 8 bases short and J 3 bases short, with 11 bases between. In nucleotides, the CDR3 is TGTGCCAGCGCGGGGGTGGCCAATCAGCCCCAGCATTTT. This translates into CASAGVANQPQHF.

The table lists this clone with a count of one. The V call is TRBV30, the J call TRBJ1-1; the D is unclear. The V and J ends lost 3 bases and 2 bases respectively, with 13 bases between them. The germline V gene encodes CDR1 GTSNPN and CDR2 SVGIG (reference sequence). This CDR3 has 14 residues. CDR3 amino acids: CAWSPGELNTEAFF. In DNA form, the CDR3 reads TGTGCCTGGAGCCCCGGTGAGTTAAACACTGAAGCTTTCTTT. Full variable domain (rest looked up from reference TRBV30 and TRBJ1-1): SQTIHQWPATLVQPVGSPLSLECTVEGTSNPNLYWYRQAAGRGLQLLFYSVGIGQISSEVPQNLSASRPQDRQFILSSKKLLLSDSGFYLCAWSPGELNTEAFFGQGTRLTVV.

V gene TRBV28 combines with J gene TRBJ1-2; D remains ambiguous. Trimming cost V 1 base and J 4 bases, with 10 bases left between them. CDR1 is MDHEN and CDR2 is SYDVKM in the germline V gene. The CDR3 covers 14 residues. In DNA form, the CDR3 reads TGTGCCAGCAGTTTATCGGGTTTGGTCTATGGCTACACCTTC. It encodes CASSLSGLVYGYTF.

The J gene is TRBJ2-1, the V gene TRBV10-3; 9 bases are a match to TRBD2. The length of the CDR3 is 17 residues. CDR1 and CDR2 (germline): ENHRY, SYGVKD. Losses at the gene ends were 1 base for V and 0 bases for J; bases not matched to a gene: 4. The CDR3, as DNA: TGTGCCATCAGTGAGTATGAAGCGGGGGGCTCCTACAATGAGCAGTTCTTC. Protein sequence: CAISEYEAGGSYNEQFF.

CDR3 sequence (DNA): TGCGCCAGCAGCCACCCGGACAGTGAAGCTTTCTTT. The encoded protein is CASSHPDSEAFF. The chain uses TRBV4-3 and TRBJ1-1; TRBD1 might be the D (6 bases). Trimming took 3 bases from V and 7 from J, leaving 9 bases between them. Looked up from germline, CDR1 is LGHNA and CDR2 is YSLEER. There are 12 residues in the CDR3.

The V call is TRBV18, the J call TRBJ1-5; tentative D call: TRBD1 (6 bases). The CDR3 runs 16 residues. The germline gives CDR1 KGHSH, CDR2 LQKENI. Trimming took 0 bases from V and 6 from J, leaving 15 bases between them. The CDR3 is CASSPPGTSGGQPQHF. DNA for the CDR3: TGTGCCAGCTCACCACCCGGGACATCGGGAGGTCAGCCCCAGCATTTT.

V is TRBV5-1 and J is TRBJ2-3; 7 nucleotides match TRBD2. In germline, CDR1 is SGHRS, CDR2 YFSETQ. V shed 0 bases and J 5 bases; nucleotides not matched to a gene: 9. The CDR3 consists of 16 residues. The CDR3 here is CASSLERARGGDTQYF. The DNA of the CDR3 is TGCGCCAGCAGCTTGGAAAGGGCGCGCGGGGGAGATACGCAGTATTTT.

The rearrangement uses TRBV5-4 and TRBJ2-3; 13 bases are shared with TRBD2. The germline gives CDR1 SGHNT, CDR2 YYREEE (reference sequence). CDR3 length equals 17 residues. The ends lost 0 bases at V and 2 bases at J; junction bases unmatched: 3. The CDR3 DNA follows: TGTGCCAGCAGCTTGGGGGGACTAGCGGGGTCCACAGATACGCAGTATTTT. Translated: CASSLGGLAGSTDTQYF.

The rearrangement joins TRBV2 to TRBJ1-4; 7 positions match TRBD1. The CDR3 contains 14 residues. Trimming took 6 bases from V and 7 from J; bases not matched to a gene: 8. CDR1 and CDR2 (germline): SNHLY, FYNNEI. CDR3 region: CASRGDSKGEKLFF. CDR3 coding DNA: TGTGCCAGCAGGGGGGACAGTAAGGGTGAAAAACTGTTTTTT.

The chain couples TRBV12-3 or TRBV12-4 to TRBJ2-1, with D possibly TRBD2 on 6 matching bases. V was clipped by 7 bases and J by 3 bases, with 10 bases between them. The CDR3 totals 13 residues. CDR3 in amino acids: CASKLTSYNEQFF. The CDR3 DNA reads as TGTGCCAGCAAGCTGACTAGCTACAATGAGCAGTTCTTC.

This rearrangement joins TRBV24-1 to TRBJ2-1; 16 bases map to TRBD2. Per the germline V gene, CDR1 is KGHDR and CDR2 is SFDVKD. The trim removed 4 bases at V and 9 bases at J, leaving 5 bases unmatched. This CDR3 spans 16 amino acids. The CDR3 loop reads CATSDGTSGRAGEQFF. The CDR3, as DNA: TGTGCCACCAGTGACGGGACTAGCGGGAGGGCCGGTGAGCAGTTCTTC.

The gene calls are TRBV6-2 or TRBV6-3 and TRBJ2-1, with 14 bases matching TRBD2. This CDR3 spans 15 amino acids. V lost 5 bases, J lost 7 bases, and 4 bases stayed unmatched. The germline CDR1 and CDR2 sequences are MNHEY and SVGEGT. As DNA, the CDR3 is TGTGCCAGCAGTAAGACTAGCGGGGGGGCAAATGAGCAGTTCTTC. It yields the protein CASSKTSGGANEQFF.

The chain joins TRBV19 to TRBJ1-5; TRBD1 aligns across 8 bases. Germline trimming cut 6 bases from V and 3 bases from J; bases unmatched to any gene: 10. This CDR3 is 16 amino acids long. Germline CDR1 LNHDA, CDR2 SQIVND (reference sequence). The CDR3 sequence is CASSDTDRAINQPQHF. The CDR3 DNA reads TGTGCCAGTAGCGACACGGACAGGGCAATCAATCAGCCCCAGCATTTT.

The chain carries TRBV7-2 and TRBJ1-2; D gene uncertain. The CDR3 covers 13 residues. Germline V gene sequence: CDR1 SGHTA, CDR2 FQGNSA. The germline V and J ends were trimmed by 4 bases and 2 bases, with 8 bases remaining between them. The CDR3 coding sequence is TGTGCCAGCAGCTCTAGCGGGAACTATGGCTACACCTTC. Amino acid sequence: CASSSSGNYGYTF.

This clone was found once. The chain combines TRBV6-2 or TRBV6-3 with TRBJ1-1; possibly TRBD1 for D (5 bases). V lost 2 bases to trimming and J lost 3 bases, with 10 bases between them. The CDR3 is made up of 14 amino acids. Germline V lookup: CDR1 MNHEY, CDR2 SVGEGT. CDR3 amino acids: CASSYPGWDTEAFF. The CDR3 DNA sequence: TGTGCCAGCAGTTACCCAGGGTGGGACACTGAAGCTTTCTTT.

CDR3 bases: TGTGCCAGCAGTATCGGGACAGCGAACACCGGGGAGCTGTTTTTT. It is translated as CASSIGTANTGELFF. The rearrangement links TRBV28 to TRBJ2-2; 7 bases match TRBD1. Germline V lookup: CDR1 MDHEN, CDR2 SYDVKM. V shed 5 bases, J shed 0 bases, and the junction held 3 bases outside the gene matches. The CDR3 totals 15 residues.

The chain employs TRBV18 and TRBJ1-2; 11 bases are shared with TRBD1. CDR1 is KGHSH, CDR2 LQKENI, per germline. The trim removed 3 bases at V and 4 bases at J, leaving 10 bases unmatched. The CDR3 length is 17 residues. The CDR3 DNA sequence: TGTGCCAGCTCACCGACTACACTGGGACAGGGGGTCTATGGCTACACCTTC. It encodes CASSPTTLGQGVYGYTF.

The chain has TRBV3-1 (or the pseudogene TRBV3-2) and TRBJ1-1, with a weak D call TRBD1 (6 bases). The V end was cut by 1 base, the J end by 10 bases, with 10 bases between. The germline V gene encodes CDR1 LGHDT and CDR2 YNNKEL (reference sequence). The CDR3 totals 12 residues. CDR3 region: CASSQVRGIAFF. The CDR3 nucleotides read TGTGCCAGCAGCCAAGTGAGGGGGATAGCTTTCTTT.

This clone was seen just once. V and J are TRBV6-2 or TRBV6-3 and TRBJ2-5; TRBD1 agrees at 8 bases. Germline values: CDR1 MNHEY, CDR2 SVGEGT. The CDR3 is made up of 16 amino acids. J was trimmed by 2 bases and V by 2 bases; bases with no gene match: 7. For the CDR3, the DNA is TGTGCCAGCAGTTACGAGCAGGGGGCGCGTCAAGAGACCCAGTACTTC. Its protein product is CASSYEQGARQETQYF.

This clone was picked up one time. The V gene is TRBV2, the J gene TRBJ2-7; 9 nucleotides agree with TRBD1. Germline V gene data show CDR1 as SNHLY and CDR2 as FYNNEI. The ends lost 2 bases at V and 2 bases at J; junction bases unmatched: 13. The CDR3 runs 18 residues. The CDR3 loop reads CASSEFRDRVEKTYEQYF. The CDR3 bases are TGTGCCAGCAGTGAATTCCGGGACAGGGTTGAAAAAACCTACGAGCAGTACTTC.

The chain has TRBV6-6 and TRBJ1-5; tentative D call: TRBD1 (5 bases). The CDR3 consists of 17 residues. V was clipped by 5 bases and J by 4 bases, with 21 bases between them. The germline V gene encodes CDR1 MNHNY and CDR2 SVGAGI (reference sequence). The CDR3 DNA follows: TGTGCCAGCAGTCTCACGGACCCCAGGGCCCTAAATCAGCCCCAGCATTTT. It translates to CASSLTDPRALNQPQHF.

The genes are TRBV6-5 and TRBJ2-3, with TRBD2 matching over 12 bases. Germline CDR1 and CDR2: MNHEY and SVGAGI. The CDR3 loop spans 15 amino acids. V trimming: 5 bases; J trimming: 9 bases; junction bases outside the gene matches: 9. In DNA form, the CDR3 reads TGTGCCAGCAGTCCGGGACTAGCGGGCCTTTGGACGCAGTATTTT. Translation: CASSPGLAGLWTQYF.

This chain uses TRBV6-5 with TRBJ2-1; D not resolved. Per the germline V gene, CDR1 is MNHEY and CDR2 is SVGAGI. With 6 bases removed from V and 7 bases from J, the gap between germline ends came to 13 bases. The CDR3 runs 13 residues. The CDR3 here is CASRGDLGNEQFF. CDR3 coding DNA: TGTGCCAGCAGAGGAGACCTTGGGAATGAGCAGTTCTTC.

This rearrangement joins TRBV18 to TRBJ1-4; 7 positions agree with TRBD1. Germline V gene lookup returns CDR1 KGHSH and CDR2 LQKENI. Trimming cost V 3 bases and J 7 bases; bases outside gene matches: 8. The CDR3 runs to 15 residues. CDR3 sequence (DNA): TGTGCCAGCTCACCCGCACAGGGGCGGGGTGAAAAACTGTTTTTT. The encoded protein is CASSPAQGRGEKLFF.

The rearrangement links TRBV7-2 to TRBJ2-5, with TRBD1 as a possible D gene (6 bases). Germline assignment: CDR1 SGHTA and CDR2 FQGNSA. The germline V and J ends were trimmed by 3 bases and 2 bases, with 7 bases remaining between them. The CDR3 is 13 amino acids. The CDR3 sequence is CASSLGTQETQYF. CDR3 in DNA: TGTGCCAGCAGCTTGGGGACACAAGAGACCCAGTACTTC.